The T cell receptor (beta chain) under discussion was sequenced for a study of blood T cell repertoires in COVID-19. Study-level background: Some COVID-19 samples were acute and others convalescent; all came from the United States, Italy and Spain. Nucleic acid was either cDNA or gDNA, and it came from T cells, B-cell-depleted T cells, or PBMCs.

Profiled with immunoSEQ multiplex PCR; TCRdb holds only in-frame clones, not every one. The sample lists over 200,000 clones; roughly 85% were seen once. The receptor was derived from a man aged 25 to 40 who had recovered from COVID-19. Specimen: PBMCs or T cells enriched from blood (not recorded which).

The CDR3 protein is CASSQATGVFF. The CDR3 nucleotides are TGTGCCAGCAGCCAAGCGACAGGCGTGTTCTTC. V and J are TRBV3-1 (or the pseudogene TRBV3-2) and TRBJ2-1; D may be TRBD1 (6 bases). The CDR3 spans 11 residues. Deletions cut 1 base from V and 15 bases from J, with 10 bases between. Germline V gene lookup returns CDR1 LGHDT and CDR2 YNNKEL (reference sequence).